This TCR beta chain was profiled in a study of shared clonotypes between healthy human individuals. In regard to this clone: No antigen is known for it.

CDR1 SQVTM and CDR2 ANQGSEA come from the germline V gene. The ends were cut back, 4 bases at V and 0 bases at J, with 19 bases in the middle. This CDR3 spans 16 amino acids. Original data processing: In the immunoSEQ data, sequences were junction-only and lacked quality scores, so filtering differed. The data were produced by immunoSEQ multiplex PCR, yet TCRdb's version contains in-frame clones alone and is incomplete. The DNA was the basis for D and trimming; V, J and clone size are from that table. The sample shows just over 2,000,000 clones, 95% of them seen only once. General study findings and limits: Clonotypes which were not shared had lower generation probabilities than clonotypes that all four donors shared.

The chain is built from TRBV29-1 and TRBJ2-7, with a weak D call TRBD1 (6 bases). The clonotype was recovered from a man aged 18 to 30 in good health. The source material was naive CD4+ T cells sorted from blood. Regarding subset: CD45RA+ positively selected. In nucleotides, the CDR3 is TGCAGCGTTGCTAAAACTGGACAGAGTCACTCCTACGAGCAGTACTTC. Translation: CSVAKTGQSHSYEQYF.